Here is one T cell receptor (beta chain) with its context. CDR1 and CDR2 from the germline V gene are MNHEY and SVGAGI. This CDR3 region has 16 residues. V shed 0 bases, J shed 5 bases, and the junction held 7 bases outside the gene matches. The data derive from a study of blood T cell repertoires in COVID-19. For the study at large: Researchers got acute and convalescent COVID-19 samples from the United States, Italy and Spain.

Profiling relied on immunoSEQ multiplex PCR, and the TCRdb table lists in-frame clones only, not all of them. The repertoire consists of about 50,000 clones, with just over 85% occurring once and the leading ten covering about 2.8%. The chain has TRBV6-5 and TRBJ1-2, with 9 bases lining up with TRBD1. Sample: peripheral blood. The receptor was isolated from a woman aged 80 or over with COVID-19, enrolled during active disease. The CDR3 spells CASSYSVTGGAYGYTF. The CDR3 DNA reads as TGTGCCAGCAGTTACTCGGTGACAGGGGGAGCGTATGGCTACACCTTC.